This entry is about one T cell receptor (beta chain). Generated by immunoSEQ multiplex PCR, the TCRdb table keeps only in-frame clones and is missing some. The sample shows just over 95,000 clones, 86% of them seen only once. The sample originates from a study of radiation and T cells in renal cell carcinoma. Time point meaning: baseline pretreatment blood. Specified treatment: 15 Gy SBRT to primary tumor, nephrectomy 4 weeks later. Blood was sampled at baseline, 2 weeks and 4 weeks after SBRT. The CDR3 loop spans 18 amino acids. The V and J ends lost 0 bases and 2 bases respectively, with 17 bases between them. From germline, CDR1 is MGHRA and CDR2 YSYEKL.

This sample comprised blood, obtained from a patient whose treatment included radiotherapy and nephrectomy. This receptor was identified in a man aged 45-60 years with renal cell carcinoma. This chain links TRBV4-1 with TRBJ1-3, with D unclear. The CDR3 DNA reads as TGCGCCAGCAGCCAAGAGGGGTTCGTTCCGACCGCTGGAAACACCATATATTTT. Protein: CASSQEGFVPTAGNTIYF.